The 7 T cell receptor beta chains listed next were all sequenced from one sample in a study of cytomegalovirus exposure and HLA in healthy donors. PCR employed 60 Vbeta and 13 Jbeta primers. Produced via immunoSEQ multiplex PCR; TCRdb's table is partial and in-frame only. The data contain some 200,000 clones, roughly 80% of them seen just once; the ten biggest clones take up 1.5% to 2%. Input material: PBMCs. Every receptor here comes from a middle-aged man in good health and CMV-seronegative.

J is TRBJ1-1 and V is TRBV6-1; D uncertain. Germline V gene sequence: CDR1 MNHNS, CDR2 SASEGT. The CDR3 has 15 amino acids. V was clipped by 5 bases and J by 0 bases, with 13 bases between them. The CDR3 region is CASSNKGALNTEAFF. The CDR3 nucleotides are TGTGCCAGCAGTAATAAGGGAGCTTTGAACACTGAAGCTTTCTTT.

The chain is built from TRBV7-2 and TRBJ2-7, with a possible D match to TRBD2 (6 bases). With 1 base removed from V and 2 bases from J, the gap between germline ends came to 9 bases. This CDR3 spans 14 amino acids. Germline V CDR1 and CDR2: SGHTA, FQGNSA. The CDR3 DNA sequence: TGTGCCAGCAGCTTAGGCGGGGTCGCCTACGAGCAGTACTTC. This sequence encodes CASSLGGVAYEQYF. The full variable domain, rest sourced from reference TRBV7-2 and TRBJ2-7, is GAGVSQSPSNKVTEKGKDVELRCDPISGHTALYWYRQSLGQGLEFLIYFQGNSAPDKSGLPSDRFSAERTGGSVSTLTIQRTQQEDSAVYLCASSLGGVAYEQYFGPGTRLTVT.

The chain couples TRBV19 to TRBJ2-2; 9 bases align to TRBD2. Germline-derived CDR1 and CDR2 are LNHDA and SQIVND (reference sequence). This CDR3 region has 14 residues. The ends lost 7 bases at V and 6 bases at J; junction bases unmatched: 6. Here the CDR3 reads CASMTSGLSGELFF. The CDR3 DNA is TGTGCCAGTATGACTAGCGGTTTGTCCGGGGAGCTGTTTTTT. Variable domain in full (rest from reference TRBV19 and TRBJ2-2): DGGITQSPKYLFRKEGQNVTLSCEQNLNHDAMYWYRQDPGQGLRLIYYSQIVNDFQKGDIAEGYSVSREKKESFPLTVTSAQKNPTAFYLCASMTSGLSGELFFGEGSRLTVL.

The chain carries TRBV19 and TRBJ2-7; D possibly corresponds to TRBD1 (7 bases). Between the trimmed V and J ends, which lost 3 bases and 4 bases, there was a span of 13 bases. The germline gives CDR1 LNHDA, CDR2 SQIVND (reference sequence). This CDR3 spans 14 amino acids. The CDR3 spells CASSMPRGAYEQYF. CDR3 sequence (DNA): TGTGCCAGTAGTATGCCCAGGGGGGCGTACGAGCAGTACTTC.

The J gene is TRBJ1-2, the V gene TRBV2; the D is unclear. Trimming removed 1 base from V and 6 bases from J, with 9 bases in between. Germline V CDR1 and CDR2: SNHLY, FYNNEI. The CDR3 sequence is 13 residues long. CDR3 in DNA: TGTGCCAGCAGTGAAGGGTGGGGAGATGGCTACACCTTC. It yields the protein CASSEGWGDGYTF.

The chain couples TRBV10-2 to TRBJ1-4; D is perhaps TRBD1 (5 bases). V lost 9 bases and J lost 10, with 24 bases in between. Per germline, CDR1 WSHSY and CDR2 SAAADI. The CDR3 totals 15 residues. The CDR3, as DNA: TGCGCCAGTAAAAATTGGGGCAGGGACGGGGGAAAACTGTTTTTT. It yields the protein CASKNWGRDGGKLFF.

This rearrangement joins TRBV6-6 to TRBJ2-4, with 10 bases aligning to TRBD2. Germline V lookup: CDR1 MNHNY, CDR2 SVGAGI (reference sequence). J lost 5 bases, V lost 7 bases, and 8 bases had no gene match. CDR3 length: 15 amino acids. The CDR3 sequence: CASKKREGLENIQYF. The CDR3, as DNA: TGTGCCAGCAAAAAGCGGGAGGGGTTAGAAAACATTCAGTACTTC.